The rows below give T cell receptor beta chains drawn from one sample of a study of low-dose radiotherapy and immunotherapy resistance in tumors. Each CDR3 protein gets one entry after TCRdb re-called the reads with MiXCR. Among approximately 89,000 distinct CDR3 sequences listed, 15% to 20% were seen once. Sequenced material: PBMCs, taken before treatment. All receptors come from a male donor with prostate cancer. CDR3s include the opening cysteine and the closing phenylalanine or tryptophan. Fields, in order: V gene, J gene, clone size, D gene, CDR3 DNA, CDR3 protein. D genes are given only for firm matches. The size field is filled for only some rows; it gives once, few, many or a size class.

V gene: TRBV28
J gene: TRBJ1-2
clone size: many
D gene: -
CDR3 DNA: TGTGCCAGCAGTTTCTCGGCTTATGGCTACACCTTC
CDR3 protein: CASSFSAYGYTF

V gene: TRBV23-1
J gene: TRBJ2-1
clone size: many
D gene: -
CDR3 DNA: TGCGCCAGCAGTCCTTGTCAGGGACACCACAATGAGCAGTTCTTC
CDR3 protein: CASSPCQGHHNEQFF

V gene: TRBV20-1
J gene: TRBJ2-7
clone size: once
D gene: -
CDR3 DNA: TGCAGTGCTAGGCAGGGGCGGTACGAGCAGTACTTC
CDR3 protein: CSARQGRYEQYF

V gene: TRBV4-1
J gene: TRBJ2-5
clone size: -
D gene: -
CDR3 DNA: TGCGCCAGCAGCCAAGAAATCGGGAAACAAGAGACCCAGTACTTC
CDR3 protein: CASSQEIGKQETQYF

V gene: TRBV5-4
J gene: TRBJ2-3
clone size: -
D gene: -
CDR3 DNA: TGTGTCAGCAGCCAAACCCAAGACCTAACCGGTTGGTATTTT
CDR3 protein: CVSSQTQDLTGWYF

V gene: TRBV28
J gene: TRBJ1-6
clone size: -
D gene: TRBD1
CDR3 DNA: TGTGCCAGCAGTAGACGGGACAGGGATAATTCACCCCTCCACTTT
CDR3 protein: CASSRRDRDNSPLHF

V gene: TRBV29-1
J gene: TRBJ2-2
clone size: many
D gene: -
CDR3 DNA: TGCAGCGTTTTACCTGGGAGGACCGGGGAGCTGTTTTTT
CDR3 protein: CSVLPGRTGELFF

V gene: TRBV28
J gene: TRBJ2-7
clone size: many
D gene: TRBD1
CDR3 DNA: TGTGCCAGCAGTTTGGGACCGGGACAGGGTACCTACGAGCAGTACTTC
CDR3 protein: CASSLGPGQGTYEQYF

V gene: TRBV6-2/TRBV6-3
J gene: TRBJ2-7
clone size: many
D gene: -
CDR3 DNA: TGTGCCAGCAACCAACAGGGTCTCTCCTACGAGCAGTACTTC
CDR3 protein: CASNQQGLSYEQYF

V gene: TRBV13
J gene: TRBJ2-5
clone size: many
D gene: TRBD2
CDR3 DNA: TGTGCCAGCAGGGAGAGCAGCCTAGCGGGGTTTTCTGAAGAGACCCAGTACTTC
CDR3 protein: CASRESSLAGFSEETQYF

V gene: TRBV6-5
J gene: TRBJ2-7
clone size: many
D gene: -
CDR3 DNA: TGTGCCAGCAGTTACTCCTGGACTCAAACCTACGAGCAGTACTTC
CDR3 protein: CASSYSWTQTYEQYF

V gene: TRBV7-6
J gene: TRBJ2-1
clone size: many
D gene: TRBD2
CDR3 DNA: TGTGCCAGCAGCTTAGCGGGACTAGCGGGCTACAATGAGCAGTTCTTC
CDR3 protein: CASSLAGLAGYNEQFF

V gene: TRBV7-2
J gene: TRBJ2-1
clone size: many
D gene: -
CDR3 DNA: TGTGCCAGCAGCTTATACCCCCTTTCCAATGAGCAGTTCTTC
CDR3 protein: CASSLYPLSNEQFF

V gene: TRBV28
J gene: TRBJ2-3
clone size: many
D gene: -
CDR3 DNA: TGTGCCAGCAGAGGAGATATAGTCACGCAGTATTTT
CDR3 protein: CASRGDIVTQYF

V gene: TRBV20-1
J gene: TRBJ2-1
clone size: many
D gene: TRBD2
CDR3 DNA: TGCAGTGCTAGATACGCGGGAGAGAAGGATGAGCAGTTCTTC
CDR3 protein: CSARYAGEKDEQFF

V gene: TRBV12-3/TRBV12-4
J gene: TRBJ2-7
clone size: many
D gene: -
CDR3 DNA: TGTGCCAGCAGCCTAAATCGTCGGACGGTGACCTACGAGCAGTACTTC
CDR3 protein: CASSLNRRTVTYEQYF

V gene: TRBV18
J gene: TRBJ2-7
clone size: many
D gene: -
CDR3 DNA: TGTGCCAGCTCACCACCGGGGTTCTCCTACGAGCAGTACTTC
CDR3 protein: CASSPPGFSYEQYF

V gene: TRBV5-1
J gene: TRBJ2-6
clone size: many
D gene: -
CDR3 DNA: TGCGCCAGCAGCCCGGGTGTGGGAAGTTCTGGGGCCAACGTCCTGACTTTC
CDR3 protein: CASSPGVGSSGANVLTF

V gene: TRBV7-9
J gene: TRBJ2-7
clone size: many
D gene: TRBD1
CDR3 DNA: TGTGCCAGCAGCTTAGGGAGACAGGGGGTCCACGAGCAGTACTTC
CDR3 protein: CASSLGRQGVHEQYF

V gene: TRBV5-1
J gene: TRBJ2-3
clone size: few
D gene: TRBD2
CDR3 DNA: TGCGCCAGCAGCTTGGGCGCGAGTAGCGGGGGTACAGATACGCAGTATTTT
CDR3 protein: CASSLGASSGGTDTQYF

V gene: TRBV4-1
J gene: TRBJ1-1
clone size: many
D gene: -
CDR3 DNA: TGCGCCAGCAGACAGCGGCCGTCGGACGGATTGAACACTGAAGCTTTCTTT
CDR3 protein: CASRQRPSDGLNTEAFF

V gene: TRBV29-1
J gene: TRBJ1-2
clone size: many
D gene: -
CDR3 DNA: TGCAGCGTTGAAGGCTGGTCAGGGACAACTAACTATGGCTACACCTTC
CDR3 protein: CSVEGWSGTTNYGYTF

V gene: TRBV5-6
J gene: TRBJ2-1
clone size: many
D gene: TRBD1
CDR3 DNA: TGTGCCAGCAGCGACAGGGGCGGTCAGTTCTTC
CDR3 protein: CASSDRGGQFF

V gene: TRBV7-6
J gene: TRBJ1-1
clone size: few
D gene: -
CDR3 DNA: TGTGCCAGCAGCTTAGATTCCGGAAACACTGAAGCTTTCTTT
CDR3 protein: CASSLDSGNTEAFF

V gene: TRBV15
J gene: TRBJ2-7
clone size: many
D gene: -
CDR3 DNA: TGTGCCACCAGCAGACTTGGGTCCTACGAGCAGTACTTC
CDR3 protein: CATSRLGSYEQYF

V gene: TRBV2
J gene: TRBJ1-2
clone size: many
D gene: TRBD1
CDR3 DNA: TGTGCCAGCGTCGGACAGGGAGGGCACGGCTACACCTTC
CDR3 protein: CASVGQGGHGYTF

V gene: TRBV27
J gene: TRBJ2-3
clone size: many
D gene: -
CDR3 DNA: TGTGCCAGCTCCCGGCAGGCCTACACGGGTACGCAGTATTTT
CDR3 protein: CASSRQAYTGTQYF

V gene: TRBV27
J gene: TRBJ2-3
clone size: -
D gene: -
CDR3 DNA: TGTGCCAGCAGGAAACAGGTGAACACAGATACGCAGTATTTT
CDR3 protein: CASRKQVNTDTQYF

V gene: TRBV12-5
J gene: TRBJ2-1
clone size: many
D gene: TRBD2
CDR3 DNA: TGTGCTAGTGGTTTTAGCGGGGCATACAATGAGCAGTTCTTC
CDR3 protein: CASGFSGAYNEQFF

V gene: TRBV3-1
J gene: TRBJ2-7
clone size: many
D gene: -
CDR3 DNA: TGTGCCAGCAGCCCCGGACAGCTTAGCTCCTACGAGCAGTACTTC
CDR3 protein: CASSPGQLSSYEQYF

V gene: TRBV9
J gene: TRBJ2-6
clone size: -
D gene: -
CDR3 DNA: TGTGCCAGCAGCGTCGGGGCAGGGGGGGCCAACGTCCTGACTTTC
CDR3 protein: CASSVGAGGANVLTF

V gene: TRBV12-3/TRBV12-4
J gene: TRBJ1-1
clone size: many
D gene: -
CDR3 DNA: TGTGCCAGCAGCAAGACAGACCGGTCGAATGAAGCTTTCTTT
CDR3 protein: CASSKTDRSNEAFF

V gene: TRBV2
J gene: TRBJ2-1
clone size: many
D gene: -
CDR3 DNA: TGTGCCAGCTCCATTGGGCGGGGGCGGTCTAATGAGCAGTTCTTC
CDR3 protein: CASSIGRGRSNEQFF

V gene: TRBV11-2
J gene: TRBJ2-3
clone size: many
D gene: -
CDR3 DNA: TGTGCCAGCAGCCCAAGCCCTGAGACAGATACGCAGTATTTT
CDR3 protein: CASSPSPETDTQYF

V gene: TRBV9
J gene: TRBJ2-7
clone size: many
D gene: TRBD2
CDR3 DNA: TGTGCCAGCAGCGTAGTTCCGAGCGGGAGGGCCGAGGAGCAGTACTTC
CDR3 protein: CASSVVPSGRAEEQYF